The 27 T cell receptor beta chains given below trace back to one sample, sequenced in a study of T cells after yellow fever vaccination. TCRdb re-called the 5' RACE reads through MiXCR, storing one row per CDR3 protein. The table has about 240,000 distinct CDR3 sequences, roughly 7.2% seen once. The sequencing here drew on CD4+ T cells sorted from PBMCs, taken 15 days after the yellow fever booster vaccination. These receptors were obtained from a man aged 25 to 40 who received the YFV17D yellow fever vaccine.

CDR3 loop: CCVRDLAGVLSYNEQFF. CDR3 coding DNA: TGCTGTGTTAGAGATCTAGCGGGAGTGTTATCCTACAATGAGCAGTTCTTC. The V call is TRBV20-1, the J call TRBJ2-1; 10 bases align to TRBD2. The CDR3 loop spans 17 amino acids. Germline V gene sequence: CDR1 DFQATT, CDR2 SNEGSKA (reference sequence).

With regard to this clonotype: A much larger clonotype is one base distant, so this may be a read error. The CDR3 does not end in the conserved phenylalanine or tryptophan, so this is likely a read error. J is TRBJ2-7 and V is TRBV20-1; 8 bases match TRBD1. This CDR3 spans 13 amino acids. CDR1 is DFQATT and CDR2 is SNEGSKA in the germline V gene (reference sequence). Trimming cost V 5 bases and J 6 bases; bases outside gene matches: 9. Written as DNA, the CDR3 is TGCAGTGCTGAGGACAGGGATTTGGGCGAGCAGTACTTA. Amino acid sequence: CSAEDRDLGEQYL.

This clonotype was recorded many times. The chain joins TRBV12-3 or TRBV12-4 to TRBJ2-2, with D possibly matching TRBD2 (5 bases). The CDR3 is 16 residues long. Between the trimmed V and J ends, which lost 6 bases and 1 base, there was a span of 15 bases. CDR3 in DNA: TGTGCCAGCAGCCTCGGGGTTTTCCAGAACACCGGGGAGCTGTTTTTT. The encoded protein is CASSLGVFQNTGELFF.

Many counts were recorded for this clonotype. V and J are TRBV7-2 and TRBJ2-1; no reliable D call. Trimming cost V 3 bases and J 5 bases, with 8 bases left between them. Germline values: CDR1 SGHTA, CDR2 FQGNSA. The CDR3 loop spans 13 amino acids. CDR3 coding DNA: TGTGCCAGCAGCTTTCAAATAAACAATGAGCAGTTCTTC. Translated, it gives CASSFQINNEQFF.

This clonotype showed up many times. The chain is built from TRBV27 and TRBJ2-1; 11 nucleotides agree with TRBD2. Germline CDR1 and CDR2: MNHEY and SMNVEV (reference sequence). There are 16 residues in the CDR3. The junction had 7 bases not matched to a gene; V was cut back by 5 bases and J by 4 bases. The CDR3: CASSPGTSGWYNEQFF. For the CDR3, the DNA is TGTGCCAGCAGTCCGGGGACTAGCGGTTGGTACAATGAGCAGTTCTTC.

This rearrangement joins TRBV20-1 to TRBJ1-2, with D hard to call. V was cut by 0 bases and J by 6 bases, with 2 bases left in between. The germline CDR1 and CDR2 sequences are DFQATT and SNEGSKA (reference sequence). The CDR3 is made up of 10 amino acids. CDR3 sequence reads: CSARDHGYTF. CDR3 nucleotides: TGCAGTGCTAGAGATCATGGCTACACCTTC.

This clonotype was observed a handful of times. The V gene is TRBV7-9, the J gene TRBJ2-2; weak D call: TRBD1 (5 bases). Trimming cost V 5 bases and J 5 bases, with 12 bases left between them. CDR1 SEHNR and CDR2 FQNEAQ come from the germline V gene (reference sequence). The CDR3 extends over 14 amino acids. The CDR3 DNA sequence: TGTGCCAGCAGCATAGACCAGGGAACCGGGGAGCTGTTTTTT. This encodes CASSIDQGTGELFF.

This clonotype has just a few counts. This chain uses TRBV19 with TRBJ2-2, with TRBD1 matching over 9 bases. The CDR3 loop spans 14 amino acids. Germline CDR1 LNHDA, CDR2 SQIVND (reference sequence). Trimming at V came to 5 bases and at J to 6 bases, leaving 4 bases not matched to a gene. The CDR3 protein is CASSVTGGPGELFF. The CDR3 DNA reads as TGTGCCAGTAGTGTTACAGGGGGCCCCGGGGAGCTGTTTTTT. Full variable domain (missing parts from reference TRBV19 and TRBJ2-2): DGGITQSPKYLFRKEGQNVTLSCEQNLNHDAMYWYRQDPGQGLRLIYYSQIVNDFQKGDIAEGYSVSREKKESFPLTVTSAQKNPTAFYLCASSVTGGPGELFFGEGSRLTVL.

This chain joins TRBV20-1 and TRBJ2-1; D not certain. The V and J ends lost 1 base and 10 bases respectively, with 17 bases between them. Germline V gives CDR1 DFQATT, CDR2 SNEGSKA (reference sequence). The CDR3 extends over 14 amino acids. The CDR3 DNA follows: TGCAGTGCTAGAGTCTCGCCGCAACTGGGAGAGCAGTTCTTC. It translates to CSARVSPQLGEQFF.

The gene calls are TRBV5-8 and TRBJ2-1; TRBD1 might be the D (6 bases). The V end was cut by 0 bases, the J end by 10 bases, with 17 bases between. Germline V CDR1 and CDR2: SGHTS, YDEGEE. CDR3 length equals 15 residues. Written as DNA, the CDR3 is TGTGCCAGCAGCTTGGCTTTTGTTGGGGGCGGGGAGCAGTTCTTC. This sequence encodes CASSLAFVGGGEQFF.

This clonotype has ten or more counts. This chain uses TRBV6-2 or TRBV6-3 with TRBJ2-1; D unresolved. This CDR3 contains 17 residues. Per the germline V gene, CDR1 is MNHEY and CDR2 is SVGEGT. V lost 2 bases, J lost 2 bases, and 16 bases lay in between. In nucleotides, the CDR3 is TGTGCCAGCAGTTACAACGGCAGGCACCTCGCCTACAATGAGCAGTTCTTC. Its protein product is CASSYNGRHLAYNEQFF.

This clonotype was seen repeatedly, ten times or more. The rearrangement uses TRBV25-1 and TRBJ2-2; D is perhaps TRBD2 (6 bases). Germline V lookup: CDR1 MGHDK, CDR2 SYGVNS. V lost 5 bases, J lost 2 bases, and 12 bases lay in between. The CDR3 consists of 15 residues. CDR3 residues: CASSRAGLNTGELFF. The DNA of the CDR3 is TGTGCCAGCAGTCGTGCGGGACTCAACACCGGGGAGCTGTTTTTT.

This clonotype turned up a few times. The chain recombines TRBV5-1 with TRBJ1-5, with TRBD1 as a possible D gene (6 bases). Looked up from germline, CDR1 is SGHRS and CDR2 is YFSETQ. The CDR3 consists of 15 residues. The V gene lost 0 bases and the J gene lost 6 bases, with 13 bases spanning the gap. The CDR3 DNA reads as TGCGCCAGCAGCTTGGCCGCAGGGGAGGGTCAGCCCCAGCATTTT. This gives the protein CASSLAAGEGQPQHF. Looking up the rest from reference TRBV5-1 and TRBJ1-5 gives the full variable domain: KAGVTQTPRYLIKTRGQQVTLSCSPISGHRSVSWYQQTPGQGLQFLFEYFSETQRNKGNFPGRFSGRQFSNSRSEMNVSTLELGDSALYLCASSLAAGEGQPQHFGDGTRLSIL.

This clonotype was counted a few times. CDR3 in amino acids: CASSQEGARETQYF. The CDR3 DNA is TGTGCCAGCAGCCAAGAAGGGGCGCGGGAGACCCAGTACTTC. V is TRBV3-1 and J is TRBJ2-5, with a possible D match to TRBD1 (5 bases). This CDR3 is built from 14 residues. The germline V and J ends were trimmed by 0 bases and 5 bases, with 10 bases remaining between them. In germline, CDR1 is LGHDT, CDR2 YNNKEL (reference sequence).

V usage is TRBV7-2 and J usage is TRBJ2-7; D ambiguous. The ends were cut back, 3 bases at V and 1 base at J, with 10 bases in the middle. Germline lookup yields CDR1 SGHTA and CDR2 FQGNSA. This CDR3 has 14 amino acids. CDR3 in amino acids: CASSFRPTSYEQYF. The CDR3 DNA reads TGTGCCAGCAGCTTCAGGCCGACTTCCTACGAGCAGTACTTC.

This clonotype appeared a few times. The V and J genes are TRBV2 and TRBJ2-5, with D hard to call. With 3 bases removed from V and 3 bases from J, the gap between germline ends came to 14 bases. The CDR3 has 15 residues. Germline V gene lookup returns CDR1 SNHLY and CDR2 FYNNEI. CDR3 sequence: CASSDSRVPKETQYF. The CDR3 DNA follows: TGTGCCAGCAGTGACAGTAGGGTGCCTAAAGAGACCCAGTACTTC.

This clonotype showed up many times. Sequence at one end of the junction differs from germline and may be a read error. The J gene is TRBJ2-1, the V gene TRBV18; TRBD2 is a possible D gene (5 bases). CDR3 length: 12 amino acids. From germline, CDR1 is KGHSH and CDR2 LQKENI. This chain's CDR3 is CASSSPRGEQFF. The CDR3 DNA is TGTGCCAGCTCATCACCACGGGGTGAGCAGTTCTTC.

This clonotype has more than one count but fewer than ten. J is TRBJ2-1 and V is TRBV6-2 or TRBV6-3; D call uncertain. V was clipped by 7 bases and J by 9 bases, with 10 bases between them. Looked up from germline, CDR1 is MNHEY and CDR2 is SVGEGT. There are 11 residues in the CDR3. The CDR3 spells CASTGLFEQFF. CDR3 DNA: TGTGCCAGCACTGGCCTGTTTGAGCAGTTCTTC.

This clonotype has ten or more counts. CDR3 region: CASSPAGETQYF. The CDR3 nucleotides read TGTGCCAGCAGTCCTGCCGGGGAGACCCAGTACTTC. The V gene is TRBV12-3 or TRBV12-4, the J gene TRBJ2-5; D call uncertain. Trimming left V 5 bases short and J 5 bases short, with 9 bases between. CDR3 length equals 12 residues.

The chain couples TRBV7-8 to TRBJ2-1; TRBD2 agrees at 8 bases. The CDR3 loop spans 16 amino acids. The germline V gene encodes CDR1 SGHVS and CDR2 FQNEAQ. The J segment lost 4 bases and the V segment lost 8 bases, leaving 13 bases of the junction unmatched. This CDR3 is CASGFRSGRGYNEQFF. The CDR3 coding sequence is TGTGCCAGCGGATTTCGGAGCGGGAGAGGGTACAATGAGCAGTTCTTC. Using reference TRBV7-8 and TRBJ2-1 for the parts outside the CDR3, the full variable domain is GAGVSQSPRYKVAKRGQDVALRCDPISGHVSLFWYQQALGQGPEFLTYFQNEAQLDKSGLPSDRFFAERPEGSVSTLKIQRTQQEDSAVYLCASGFRSGRGYNEQFFGPGTRLTVL.

The rearrangement joins TRBV5-1 to TRBJ2-1; no definite D call. The germline CDR1 and CDR2 sequences are SGHRS and YFSETQ. The CDR3 contains 11 residues. V was cut by 0 bases and J by 10 bases, with 5 bases left in between. The CDR3 is CASSLDKEQFF. The CDR3 coding sequence is TGCGCCAGCAGCTTGGATAAGGAGCAGTTCTTC.

Many counts were recorded for this clonotype. The genes are TRBV29-1 and TRBJ2-3; D is perhaps TRBD2 (6 bases). Germline V CDR1 and CDR2: SQVTM, ANQGSEA. V lost 7 bases and J 1 base, leaving 12 bases between the germline ends. CDR3 length equals 13 residues. The DNA for the CDR3 is TGCAGCGAGTGGGCTAGCGGCACAGATACGCAGTATTTT. The encoded protein is CSEWASGTDTQYF.

Only a few counts were recorded for this clonotype. The chain uses TRBV15 and TRBJ2-6; maybe TRBD1 (5 bases). The CDR3 is 16 residues long. Germline loops: CDR1 LNHNV, CDR2 YYDKDF (reference sequence). Trimming pared 5 bases from V and 4 bases from J, leaving 15 bases between. CDR3 in DNA: TGTGCCACCAGCCGGTCAGGGTTGGCGGGGGCCAACGTCCTGACTTTC. Its translation: CATSRSGLAGANVLTF. The complete variable domain, with remaining parts taken from reference TRBV15 and TRBJ2-6, reads DAMVIQNPRYQVTQFGKPVTLSCSQTLNHNVMYWYQQKSSQAPKLLFHYYDKDFNNEADTPDNFQSRRPNTSFCFLDIRSPGLGDTAMYLCATSRSGLAGANVLTFGAGSRLTVL.

This clonotype was recorded a few times. The chain is built from TRBV24-1 and TRBJ2-3, with D possibly matching TRBD1 (6 bases). V was shortened by 5 bases and J by 5 bases, with 7 bases between the two germline ends. The germline V gene has CDR1 KGHDR and CDR2 SFDVKD. The CDR3 totals 12 residues. The CDR3 reads CATSVRGDTQYF. CDR3 in DNA: TGTGCCACCAGTGTCAGGGGAGATACGCAGTATTTT.

Written as DNA, the CDR3 is TGTGCCAGCAGCGAAGGACTCAAGAACACCGGGGAGCTGTTTTTT. This encodes CASSEGLKNTGELFF. The chain has TRBV5-5 and TRBJ2-2, with D tentatively TRBD2 (5 bases). V was trimmed by 4 bases and J by 1 base, leaving 11 bases between them. This CDR3 has 15 amino acids. The V gene's germline CDR1 is SGHKS and CDR2 YYEKEE (reference sequence). The full variable domain, its missing parts supplied by reference TRBV5-5 and TRBJ2-2, is DAGVTQSPTHLIKTRGQQVTLRCSPISGHKSVSWYQQVLGQGPQFIFQYYEKEERGRGNFPDRFSARQFPNYSSELNVNALLLGDSALYLCASSEGLKNTGELFFGEGSRLTVL.

This clonotype was counted ten times or more. The chain carries TRBV13 and TRBJ2-1, with D perhaps assigned TRBD1 or TRBD2 (6 bases each). The V end was cut by 5 bases, the J end by 0 bases, with 17 bases between. Germline lookup yields CDR1 PRHDT and CDR2 FYEKMQ (reference sequence). The CDR3 length is 17 residues. The CDR3 DNA reads TGTGCCAGCAGCCCAATCGGAGGGGGAAGCTCCTACAATGAGCAGTTCTTC. The encoded protein is CASSPIGGGSSYNEQFF.

This clonotype was counted many times. Written as DNA, the CDR3 is TGCGCCAGCATGGACCCCCAAGGCACAGATACGCAGTATTTT. Translated: CASMDPQGTDTQYF. The V and J genes are TRBV5-1 and TRBJ2-3; no firm D call. With 6 bases removed from V and 1 base from J, the gap between germline ends came to 12 bases. The CDR3 is 14 residues long. Per the germline V gene, CDR1 is SGHRS and CDR2 is YFSETQ. Variable domain in full (rest from reference TRBV5-1 and TRBJ2-3): KAGVTQTPRYLIKTRGQQVTLSCSPISGHRSVSWYQQTPGQGLQFLFEYFSETQRNKGNFPGRFSGRQFSNSRSEMNVSTLELGDSALYLCASMDPQGTDTQYFGPGTRLTVL.